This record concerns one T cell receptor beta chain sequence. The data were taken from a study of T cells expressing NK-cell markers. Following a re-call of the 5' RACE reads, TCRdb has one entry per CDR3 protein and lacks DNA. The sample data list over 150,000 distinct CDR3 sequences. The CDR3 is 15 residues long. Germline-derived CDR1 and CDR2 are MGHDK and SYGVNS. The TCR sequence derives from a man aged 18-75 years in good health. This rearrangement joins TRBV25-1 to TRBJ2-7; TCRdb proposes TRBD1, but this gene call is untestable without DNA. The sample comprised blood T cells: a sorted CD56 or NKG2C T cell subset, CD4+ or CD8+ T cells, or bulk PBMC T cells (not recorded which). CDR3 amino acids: CASSDTGTGGEVQYF.